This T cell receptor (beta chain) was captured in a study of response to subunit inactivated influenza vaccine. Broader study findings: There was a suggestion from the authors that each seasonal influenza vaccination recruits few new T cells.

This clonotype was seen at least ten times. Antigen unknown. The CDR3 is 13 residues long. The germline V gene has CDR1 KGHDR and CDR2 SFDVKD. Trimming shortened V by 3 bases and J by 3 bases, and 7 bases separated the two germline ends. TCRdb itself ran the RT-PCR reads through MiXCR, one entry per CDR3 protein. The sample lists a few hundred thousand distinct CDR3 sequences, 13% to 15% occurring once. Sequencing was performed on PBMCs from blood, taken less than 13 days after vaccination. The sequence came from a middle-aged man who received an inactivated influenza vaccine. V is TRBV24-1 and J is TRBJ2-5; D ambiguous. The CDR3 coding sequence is TGTGCCACCAGTGATAGTTGGGAAGAGACCCAGTACTTC. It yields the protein CATSDSWEETQYF.